This TCR beta chain appears in the sequencing data of a study of T cell changes during pregnancy in multiple sclerosis. The data were produced by immunoSEQ multiplex PCR, yet TCRdb's version contains in-frame clones alone and is incomplete. This table holds roughly 64,000 clones, 80% to 95% found once. CDR1 LNHDA and CDR2 SQIVND come from the germline V gene (reference sequence). CDR3 length: 16 residues. Trimming took 7 bases from V and 1 from J; bases not matched to a gene: 8. The sample was peripheral blood, taken in the third trimester of pregnancy. The chain has TRBV19 and TRBJ2-3, with 10 bases identical to TRBD1. The receptor's source is a female donor in good health, enrolled as a control in a pregnancy study. The chain's CDR3 is CASIRGTGAGTDTQYF. CDR3 DNA sequence: TGTGCCAGTATAAGGGGGACAGGGGCCGGCACAGATACGCAGTATTTT.